These 8 T cell receptor beta chains originate from one sample sequenced in a study of PD-L1 blockade in urothelial cancer. Time point reported: peripheral blood 6 weeks after treatment start. Sequencing was performed with immunoSEQ multiplex PCR; in TCRdb, only in-frame clones are kept and a portion is missing. This sample carries about 130,000 clones, more than 70% of them seen once, and the ten largest clones take around 2.4%. This specimen was PBMCs, taken around atezolizumab (anti-PD-L1) treatment. The receptor source for this set is a man aged 50-60 years with urothelial cancer.

The chain combines TRBV29-1 with TRBJ2-1; possible D gene TRBD1, 6 bases. The CDR3 length is 15 residues. The V gene's germline CDR1 is SQVTM and CDR2 ANQGSEA. The V and J ends lost 0 bases and 3 bases respectively, with 12 bases between them. The CDR3 nucleotides are TGCAGCGTTGAAGATCGTAAAGGGGGCTACAATGAGCAGTTCTTC. The encoded protein is CSVEDRKGGYNEQFF.

V usage is TRBV6-1 and J usage is TRBJ1-2; possible D gene TRBD1, 6 bases. The CDR3 covers 13 residues. Germline V gives CDR1 MNHNS, CDR2 SASEGT. V shed 0 bases and J shed 11 bases, with 13 bases lying between them. DNA of the CDR3: TGTGCCAGCAGTGAAGCCCGGGGGGCGGGGTACACCTTC. Residues: CASSEARGAGYTF.

V usage is TRBV6-1 and J usage is TRBJ1-5, with D possibly matching TRBD1 (6 bases). V lost 4 bases to trimming and J lost 1 base, with 23 bases between them. CDR1 MNHNS and CDR2 SASEGT come from the germline V gene. The CDR3 has 19 amino acids. CDR3 region: CASSGPPRQGPMSNQPQHF. In DNA form, the CDR3 reads TGTGCCAGCAGTGGGCCGCCTCGGCAGGGGCCTATGAGCAATCAGCCCCAGCATTTT.

V is TRBV2 and J is TRBJ1-1; weak D call: TRBD1 (6 bases). V was pared by 2 bases and J by 4 bases, with 14 bases between. The CDR3 totals 15 residues. Germline CDR1 is SNHLY and CDR2 is FYNNEI. CDR3 in DNA: TGTGCCAGCAGTGAACGCGCAGGGGTTGGCACTGAAGCTTTCTTT. As protein: CASSERAGVGTEAFF.

This clone has a handful of counts. The CDR3 reads CASSLEVRVFF. In nucleotides, the CDR3 is TGTGCCAGCAGTTTAGAGGTGAGGGTTTTCTTT. This rearrangement joins TRBV28 to TRBJ1-1, with unresolved D. CDR1 is MDHEN and CDR2 is SYDVKM in the germline V gene. V was pared by 2 bases and J by 13 bases, with 11 bases between. The CDR3 extends over 11 amino acids.

The V call is TRBV18, the J call TRBJ2-7; 11 bases map to TRBD1. V trimming: 4 bases; J trimming: 5 bases; junction bases outside the gene matches: 7. CDR1 KGHSH and CDR2 LQKENI come from the germline V gene. The CDR3 has 15 amino acids. The CDR3 spells CASSLGTGGVNEQYF. CDR3 nucleotides: TGTGCCAGCTCACTCGGGACAGGGGGTGTCAACGAGCAGTACTTC.

The V gene is TRBV15, the J gene TRBJ2-5, with D possibly matching TRBD2 (6 bases). The length of the CDR3 is 14 residues. V was pared by 4 bases and J by 2 bases, with 11 bases between. Germline V gene lookup returns CDR1 LNHNV and CDR2 YYDKDF (reference sequence). The CDR3 here is CATSNRDLQETQYF. The CDR3 nucleotides read TGTGCCACCAGCAACCGGGACTTACAAGAGACCCAGTACTTC.

This clone was seen once. The chain links TRBV2 to TRBJ2-7; weak D call: TRBD1 (5 bases). The CDR3 contains 15 residues. V lost 6 bases, J lost 2 bases, and 17 bases lay in between. Per the germline V gene, CDR1 is SNHLY and CDR2 is FYNNEI. The CDR3: CASRETQTATYEQYF. The CDR3, as DNA: TGTGCCAGCAGAGAAACTCAGACAGCCACCTACGAGCAGTACTTC.